In its sample, the clone carrying this T cell receptor (beta chain) was seen a few times. Antigen: not known. The data are from a study of blood T cells in healthy people across ages. Total RNA was extracted at no less than 6 micrograms per sample. Then a second PCR, running about 7 to 11 cycles, was carried out with a sample-barcoded 5' primer and a J-beta primer mix. MiXCR was run by TCRdb on the 5' RACE reads, yielding one entry per CDR3 protein. The repertoire holds about 1.7 million distinct CDR3 sequences, with about 30% as singletons. Germline-derived CDR1 and CDR2 are SGHTA and FQGNSA. The CDR3 loop spans 14 amino acids. With 7 bases removed from V and 0 bases from J, the gap between germline ends came to 11 bases. Study-level results: The study lacked donor CMV status, which possibly confounded expanded clonotype changes.

The TCR originated in a woman in her thirties in good health. Specimen: blood. The chain carries TRBV7-2 and TRBJ2-3; D gene uncertain. CDR3 coding DNA: TGTGCCAGCAACCCCGGACGGAGCACAGATACGCAGTATTTT. Encoded protein: CASNPGRSTDTQYF.